Many counts were recorded for the clone carrying this T cell receptor (beta chain). Antigen specificity is unknown. V lost 5 bases, J lost 2 bases, and 4 bases stayed unmatched. This CDR3 region has 14 residues. Germline V lookup: CDR1 SEHNR, CDR2 FQNEAQ (reference sequence). This record comes from a study of spatial heterogeneity in lung cancer. Each CDR3 protein gets one entry after TCRdb re-called the 5' RACE reads with MiXCR. The sample contains about 22,000 distinct CDR3 sequences, roughly 9% of which appear only once. The study, taken as a whole, reports: It was found that expanded intratumoral alpha and beta TCR counts tracked tumor mutation counts.

Time point noted: sample taken at primary tumor resection. This clonotype was obtained from a male donor with early-stage non-small cell lung cancer. The rearrangement links TRBV7-9 to TRBJ2-3, with 7 positions matching TRBD2. This specimen was lung tumor tissue, taken at surgery. The CDR3 region is CASSAGLPTDTQYF. CDR3 sequence (DNA): TGTGCCAGCAGCGCGGGACTACCCACAGATACGCAGTATTTT.